This T cell receptor (beta chain) derives from a study of blood T cell repertoires in COVID-19. About the study: The United States, Italy and Spain supplied acute and convalescent COVID-19 samples. PBMCs, B-cell-depleted T cells, or T cells were the source of the cDNA or gDNA that made up the material.

How the authors handled the data: Estimation of nucleated cell counts was performed using reference gene primer amplification. Generated by immunoSEQ multiplex PCR, the TCRdb table keeps only in-frame clones and is missing some. D and trimming were read from the DNA, whereas the V and J calls and clone size are those reported in that table. The data hold some 120,000 clones, with approximately 90% observed a single time. The length of the CDR3 is 15 residues. The V gene lost 8 bases and the J gene lost 3 bases, with 17 bases spanning the gap. Germline V gene lookup returns CDR1 LNHDA and CDR2 SQIVND (reference sequence).

The material sequenced was peripheral blood. This clonotype originated in a man aged 65 to 79 with active or convalescent COVID-19. V usage is TRBV19 and J usage is TRBJ1-5, with D perhaps matching TRBD1 (6 bases). This CDR3 reads CASQRGGSTNQPQHF. The CDR3 DNA is TGTGCCAGTCAGAGGGGGGGCAGTACCAATCAGCCCCAGCATTTT.